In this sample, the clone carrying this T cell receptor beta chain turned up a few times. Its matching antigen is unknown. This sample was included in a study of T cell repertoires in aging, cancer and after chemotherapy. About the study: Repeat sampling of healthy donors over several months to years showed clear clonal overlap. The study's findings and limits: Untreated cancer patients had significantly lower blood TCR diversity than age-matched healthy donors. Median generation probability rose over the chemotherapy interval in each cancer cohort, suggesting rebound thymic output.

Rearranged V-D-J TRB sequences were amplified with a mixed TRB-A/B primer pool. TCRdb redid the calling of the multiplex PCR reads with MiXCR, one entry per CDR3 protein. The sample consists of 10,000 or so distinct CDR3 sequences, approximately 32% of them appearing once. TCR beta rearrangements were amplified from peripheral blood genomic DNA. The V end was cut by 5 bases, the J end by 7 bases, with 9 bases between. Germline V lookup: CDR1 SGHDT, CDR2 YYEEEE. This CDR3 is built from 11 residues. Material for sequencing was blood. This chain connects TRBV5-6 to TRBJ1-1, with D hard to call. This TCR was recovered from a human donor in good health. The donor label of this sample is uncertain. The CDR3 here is CASRKQLEAFF. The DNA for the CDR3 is TGTGCCAGCAGAAAACAGCTTGAAGCTTTCTTT.